This T cell receptor beta chain was sequenced for a study of blood T cells in healthy people across ages. Study outcomes and limitations: Whereas aged donors had fewer naive CD4+ cells, long-lived donors had more of them and higher diversity.

In this sample, this clonotype turned up a few times. Its antigen remains unidentified. With a J-beta primer mix and a sample-barcoded 5' primer, a second PCR ran about 6 to 11 cycles. TCRdb recomputed calls from the 5' RACE reads with MiXCR, one row per CDR3 protein. The sample holds fewer than 900,000 distinct CDR3 sequences; around 40% are singletons and the top ten take approximately 22%. Each donor's blood draw was 7.5 to 10 milliliters of peripheral blood. PBMCs were isolated at a quantity of at least 6.5 million per sample. The receptor comes from an older woman in good health. The sample comprised blood.

The CDR3 sequence is CASSLTRVVGDTQYF. The CDR3 DNA reads as TGTGCCAGCAGCTTAACCAGGGTCGTTGGGGATACGCAGTATTTT. This chain uses TRBV7-9 with TRBJ2-3, with a possible D match to TRBD1 (5 bases). The CDR3 totals 15 residues. V was shortened by 2 bases and J by 6 bases, with 15 bases between the two germline ends. Germline V gene lookup returns CDR1 SEHNR and CDR2 FQNEAQ (reference sequence).